What follows are 6 T cell receptor beta chains derived from one specimen sequenced in a study of blood T cell repertoires in COVID-19. Generated by immunoSEQ multiplex PCR, the TCRdb table keeps only in-frame clones and is missing some. In the table there are about 400,000 clones, 88% of which are singletons. The sequenced sample consisted of PBMCs or T cells enriched from blood (not recorded which). Receptors originate from a woman in her thirties or forties with acute COVID-19.

This chain uses TRBV28 with TRBJ1-1, with 10 bases matching TRBD1. Germline V gene sequence: CDR1 MDHEN, CDR2 SYDVKM. The CDR3 sequence is 15 residues long. The J segment lost 1 base and the V segment lost 6 bases, leaving 5 bases of the junction unmatched. The CDR3 DNA reads as TGTGCCAGCAGCCCCCGACAGGGGGCGAACACTGAAGCTTTCTTT. Translated, it gives CASSPRQGANTEAFF.

The chain couples TRBV5-1 to TRBJ1-2, with D maybe TRBD1 (5 bases). The CDR3 loop spans 14 amino acids. Per germline, CDR1 SGHRS and CDR2 YFSETQ. Trimming pared 4 bases from V and 8 bases from J, leaving 18 bases between. CDR3: CASSPTGDGLGYTF. The CDR3 nucleotides are TGCGCCAGCAGCCCCACGGGGGACGGATTGGGCTACACCTTC. The variable domain in full, completed from reference TRBV5-1 and TRBJ1-2, reads KAGVTQTPRYLIKTRGQQVTLSCSPISGHRSVSWYQQTPGQGLQFLFEYFSETQRNKGNFPGRFSGRQFSNSRSEMNVSTLELGDSALYLCASSPTGDGLGYTFGSGTRLTVV.

J is TRBJ2-5 and V is TRBV3-1 (or the pseudogene TRBV3-2), with 8 bases fitting TRBD2. Per the germline V gene, CDR1 is LGHDT and CDR2 is YNNKEL (reference sequence). Germline trimming cut 4 bases from V and 2 bases from J; bases unmatched to any gene: 15. This CDR3 comprises 18 residues. For the CDR3, the DNA is TGTGCCAGCAGCCCGCGATTCGGGGGACTAGGATTTCAAGAGACCCAGTACTTC. Translation: CASSPRFGGLGFQETQYF.

This clone has only one observation. CDR3 coding DNA: TGTGCCAGTAGTATATATGCGGGACAGGGGGCTTCTGGCTACACCTTC. Translation gives CASSIYAGQGASGYTF. The chain has TRBV19 and TRBJ1-2; 12 nucleotides agree with TRBD1. Germline V CDR1 and CDR2: LNHDA, SQIVND (reference sequence). J gave up 7 bases and V 2 bases, and 8 bases lay outside the gene matches. CDR3 length: 16 amino acids.

The chain links TRBV3-1 (or the pseudogene TRBV3-2) to TRBJ2-7; 8 bases are shared with TRBD1. V shed 5 bases, J shed 3 bases, and the junction held 12 bases outside the gene matches. Germline values: CDR1 LGHDT, CDR2 YNNKEL (reference sequence). This CDR3 region has 16 residues. For the CDR3, the DNA is TGTGCCAGCAGCTTCGAAAGGACAGGGTATAGCTACGAGCAGTACTTC. Its translation is CASSFERTGYSYEQYF.

The chain carries TRBV19 and TRBJ1-1; the match to TRBD1 covers 7 bases. There are 15 residues in the CDR3. The junction had 9 bases not matched to a gene; V was cut back by 5 bases and J by 3 bases. CDR1 is LNHDA, CDR2 SQIVND, per germline (reference sequence). The CDR3 here is CASSFQGDSDTEAFF. As DNA, the CDR3 is TGTGCCAGTAGTTTTCAGGGGGATTCGGACACTGAAGCTTTCTTT.